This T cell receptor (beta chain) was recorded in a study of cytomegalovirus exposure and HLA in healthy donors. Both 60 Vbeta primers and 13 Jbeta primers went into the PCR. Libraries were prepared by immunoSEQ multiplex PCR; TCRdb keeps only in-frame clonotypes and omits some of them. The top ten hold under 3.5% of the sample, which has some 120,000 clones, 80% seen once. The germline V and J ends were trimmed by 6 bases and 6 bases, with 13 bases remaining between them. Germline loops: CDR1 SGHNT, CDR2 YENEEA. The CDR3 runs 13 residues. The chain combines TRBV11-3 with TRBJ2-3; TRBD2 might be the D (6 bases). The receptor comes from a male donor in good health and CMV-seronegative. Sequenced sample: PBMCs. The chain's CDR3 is CASRGVGGDTQYF. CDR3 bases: TGTGCCAGCAGGGGAGTTGGGGGGGATACGCAGTATTTT.